What follows are 19 T cell receptor beta chains derived from one specimen sequenced in a study of blood T cell repertoires in COVID-19. TCRdb's table, derived via immunoSEQ multiplex PCR, lists solely in-frame clones and lacks some. The table shows roughly 84,000 clones, with about 80% occurring only once. The sequenced sample consisted of peripheral blood. These receptors originate from a woman between 35 and 50 years old with active or convalescent COVID-19.

The chain recombines TRBV4-3 with TRBJ1-1, with D unclear. The V end lost 1 base, the J end lost 5 bases, and 11 bases lay between the germline ends. Per the germline V gene, CDR1 is LGHNA and CDR2 is YSLEER. The CDR3 is 14 residues long. DNA of the CDR3: TGCGCCAGCAGCCAAGTCCGCGAAGTGACTGAAGCTTTCTTT. Its translation: CASSQVREVTEAFF.

The chain links TRBV18 to TRBJ1-6; TRBD1 is a possible D gene (5 bases). Between the trimmed V and J ends, which lost 2 bases and 7 bases, there was a span of 6 bases. The CDR3 runs 13 residues. Germline V CDR1 and CDR2: KGHSH, LQKENI. Written as DNA, the CDR3 is TGTGCCAGCTCACCATCAGGGAATTCACCCCTCCACTTT. Protein sequence: CASSPSGNSPLHF.

This chain connects TRBV20-1 to TRBJ2-1, with a tentative D call TRBD2 (5 bases). Germline V gives CDR1 DFQATT, CDR2 SNEGSKA (reference sequence). V was clipped by 6 bases and J by 13 bases, with 16 bases between them. This CDR3 has 11 residues. The CDR3 DNA reads as TGCAGTGCCAAGGAGGAGTCTAAACAGTTCTTC. It yields the protein CSAKEESKQFF.

The chain combines TRBV10-1 with TRBJ2-1; D uncertain. Per the germline V gene, CDR1 is WNHNN and CDR2 is SYGVQD (reference sequence). The CDR3 is made up of 15 amino acids. V lost 8 bases to trimming and J lost 2 bases, with 16 bases between them. The CDR3 DNA reads as TGCGCCAGCGGTTCCCTTCTTGCGGCCTACAATGAGCAGTTCTTC. Translating gives CASGSLLAAYNEQFF.

The chain combines TRBV9 with TRBJ1-1, with 12 nucleotides matching TRBD1. The CDR3 is made up of 15 amino acids. V lost 2 bases and J lost 4; bases outside the gene matches: 3. Germline V gene data show CDR1 as SGDLS and CDR2 as YYNGEE. The chain's CDR3 is CASSVGTGGLTEAFF. CDR3 coding DNA: TGTGCCAGCAGCGTCGGGACAGGGGGCCTCACTGAAGCTTTCTTT.

This chain links TRBV5-5 with TRBJ1-4; 11 nucleotides match TRBD1. CDR3 size: 16 residues. Trimming removed 4 bases from V and 3 bases from J; junction bases left unmatched: 5. Germline CDR1 reads SGHKS; CDR2 reads YYEKEE (reference sequence). CDR3 in DNA: TGTGCCAGCAGCGGGGGACAGGGGGGAGCTAATGAAAAACTGTTTTTT. This encodes CASSGGQGGANEKLFF.

The V gene is TRBV4-3, the J gene TRBJ1-2; possible D gene TRBD1, 6 bases. The CDR3 length is 14 residues. The V gene's germline CDR1 is LGHNA and CDR2 YSLEER. Between the trimmed V and J ends, which lost 2 bases and 8 bases, there was a span of 15 bases. The DNA of the CDR3 is TGCGCCAGCAGCCAACAACAGGGTTTTGAGGGCTACACCTTC. It yields the protein CASSQQQGFEGYTF.

The rearrangement joins TRBV7-9 to TRBJ2-3; weak D call: TRBD1 (5 bases). The CDR3 totals 14 residues. V dropped 0 bases and J dropped 4 bases, with 8 bases sitting between them. Germline V CDR1 and CDR2: SEHNR, FQNEAQ (reference sequence). The CDR3, as DNA: TGTGCCAGCAGCTTAGCACAGGCCCCAGATACGCAGTATTTT. Protein product: CASSLAQAPDTQYF.

The sample holds one count of this clone. The chain links TRBV9 to TRBJ2-5; 11 bases align to TRBD2. Germline V CDR1 and CDR2: SGDLS, YYNGEE. CDR3 length: 16 residues. The ends lost 4 bases at V and 0 bases at J; junction bases unmatched: 5. The CDR3 DNA reads TGTGCCAGCAGCCCCCGACTAGCGGGGAACCAAGAGACCCAGTACTTC. It encodes CASSPRLAGNQETQYF.

The V call is TRBV24-1, the J call TRBJ2-2, with D possibly being TRBD1 (6 bases). V was shortened by 9 bases and J by 2 bases, with 15 bases between the two germline ends. Germline lookup yields CDR1 KGHDR and CDR2 SFDVKD. This CDR3 region has 15 residues. This CDR3 is CATAAGTPNTGELFF. The CDR3 nucleotides are TGTGCCACCGCCGCCGGGACACCTAACACCGGGGAGCTGTTTTTT.

The V gene is TRBV7-2, the J gene TRBJ2-5; D is unclear. Trimming shortened V by 4 bases and J by 0 bases, and 9 bases separated the two germline ends. The length of the CDR3 is 14 residues. The germline CDR1 and CDR2 sequences are SGHTA and FQGNSA. The CDR3 nucleotides are TGTGCCAGCAGCTCGTCTACGTACCAAGAGACCCAGTACTTC. Encoded protein: CASSSSTYQETQYF.

This chain uses TRBV6-5 with TRBJ1-2, with D possibly TRBD1 on 6 matching bases. The germline CDR1 and CDR2 sequences are MNHEY and SVGAGI. The CDR3 extends over 14 amino acids. V gave up 2 bases and J gave up 2 bases, with 9 bases separating them. The CDR3, as DNA: TGTGCCAGCAGTTACCGCCAGGGGAACTATGGCTACACCTTC. This sequence encodes CASSYRQGNYGYTF.

The rearrangement joins TRBV11-2 to TRBJ1-1, with D possibly being TRBD1 (6 bases). CDR3 length equals 14 residues. Germline assignment: CDR1 SGHAT and CDR2 FQNNGV. V was pared by 1 base and J by 4 bases, with 10 bases between. Here the CDR3 reads CASSLGGQSTEAFF. As DNA, the CDR3 is TGTGCCAGCAGCTTAGGGGGACAATCCACTGAAGCTTTCTTT.

The chain links TRBV4-3 to TRBJ2-7; no definite D call. CDR3 size: 16 residues. The V gene lost 0 bases and the J gene lost 2 bases, with 14 bases spanning the gap. The germline CDR1 and CDR2 sequences are LGHNA and YSLEER. DNA for the CDR3: TGCGCCAGCAGCCAAGATAGGTTGGCGGCGCCCTACGAGCAGTACTTC. It is translated as CASSQDRLAAPYEQYF.

A remark on this clone: In the same sample, other DNA sequences code for this CDR3. The chain couples TRBV20-1 to TRBJ2-1; TRBD2 aligns across 11 bases. Germline V gene lookup returns CDR1 DFQATT and CDR2 SNEGSKA (reference sequence). The trim removed 3 bases at V and 0 bases at J, leaving 7 bases unmatched. This CDR3 region has 17 residues. The CDR3 coding sequence is TGCAGTGCTAGTCTAGCGGGGGGACCGCTCTCCTACAATGAGCAGTTCTTC. Residues: CSASLAGGPLSYNEQFF.

This clone was found a few times. The rearrangement joins TRBV12-3 or TRBV12-4 to TRBJ2-1; no clear D gene. This CDR3 spans 11 amino acids. V was shortened by 8 bases and J by 6 bases, with 8 bases between the two germline ends. The CDR3: CASSLGNEQFF. CDR3 in DNA: TGTGCCAGCTCCCTAGGCAATGAGCAGTTCTTC.

The V gene is TRBV11-2, the J gene TRBJ2-5; D perhaps matches TRBD2 (5 bases). The V gene's germline CDR1 is SGHAT and CDR2 FQNNGV. V dropped 0 bases and J dropped 7 bases, with 9 bases sitting between them. CDR3 length: 13 amino acids. CDR3 region: CASSLDLGRTQYF. DNA of the CDR3: TGTGCCAGCAGCTTAGATCTTGGGAGGACCCAGTACTTC.

The chain uses TRBV4-1 and TRBJ2-7; D uncertain. V shed 1 base and J shed 0 bases, with 13 bases lying between them. This CDR3 contains 16 residues. Looked up from germline, CDR1 is MGHRA and CDR2 is YSYEKL. DNA of the CDR3: TGCGCCAGCAGCCAAGTTATCTGGGCCGTCTCCTACGAGCAGTACTTC. Protein product: CASSQVIWAVSYEQYF.

The chain has TRBV10-3 and TRBJ1-1; D remains ambiguous. Between the trimmed V and J ends, which lost 2 bases and 5 bases, there was a span of 12 bases. Germline-derived CDR1 and CDR2 are ENHRY and SYGVKD. This CDR3 is built from 14 residues. DNA of the CDR3: TGTGCCATCAGTGAGGCGGCCCGGAGGACTGAAGCTTTCTTT. It translates to CAISEAARRTEAFF.